Shown below are 15 T cell receptor beta chains from a single sample sequenced in a study of T cells expressing NK-cell markers. From its re-call of the 5' RACE reads, TCRdb lists each CDR3 protein once, without DNA. Its table records some 340,000 distinct CDR3 sequences. The material sequenced was blood T cells: a sorted CD56 or NKG2C T cell subset, CD4+ or CD8+ T cells, or bulk PBMC T cells (not recorded which). The source is a man between 18 and 69 years old in good health.

The rearrangement joins TRBV6-1 to TRBJ1-2; TCRdb's D call of TRBD1 is untestable without DNA. Germline assignment: CDR1 MNHNS and CDR2 SASEGT. This CDR3 is 16 amino acids long. CDR3 amino acids: CASRVTYDAGAGGYTF.

The J gene is TRBJ1-2, the V gene TRBV6-2 or TRBV6-3. From germline, CDR1 is MNHEY and CDR2 SVGEGT. CDR3 length equals 15 residues. This CDR3 reads CASSFNRRINYGYTF.

This sequence joins TRBV20-1 and TRBJ1-1; TCRdb's D call of TRBD1 is untestable without DNA. The germline gives CDR1 DFQATT, CDR2 SNEGSKA (reference sequence). The CDR3 has 12 residues. CDR3 protein: CSAKAGDLRAFF.

The chain couples TRBV20-1 to TRBJ2-3; TCRdb's D gene call, TRBD2, goes unchecked for lack of DNA. In germline, CDR1 is DFQATT, CDR2 SNEGSKA (reference sequence). This CDR3 comprises 15 residues. CDR3 sequence: CSARDSGTREDTQYF.

The chain employs TRBV4-2 and TRBJ2-5; absent DNA, TCRdb's TRBD2 call cannot be checked. The CDR3 has 17 residues. Looked up from germline, CDR1 is LGHNA and CDR2 is YNFKEQ. CDR3 residues: CASSRPVGLAEQETQYF.

The chain has TRBV5-1 and TRBJ2-3; TCRdb's D call of TRBD2 is untestable without DNA. Germline CDR1 reads SGHRS; CDR2 reads YFSETQ. The CDR3 is 15 residues long. The CDR3 reads CASSLGLASTDTQYF.

The chain links TRBV18 to TRBJ2-3; with no DNA, the TCRdb D assignment of TRBD2 cannot be verified. The germline CDR1 and CDR2 sequences are KGHSH and LQKENI. This CDR3 has 15 residues. Here the CDR3 reads CASSSRRQGSDTQYF.

CDR3 sequence reads: CASSNRGLDTGELFF. V is TRBV7-9 and J is TRBJ2-2; as DNA is missing, the TRBD1 call by TCRdb cannot be tested. Germline assignment: CDR1 SEHNR and CDR2 FQNEAQ (reference sequence). The CDR3 contains 15 residues. Looking up the rest from reference TRBV7-9 and TRBJ2-2 gives the full variable domain: DTGVSQNPRHKITKRGQNVTFRCDPISEHNRLYWYRQTLGQGPEFLTYFQNEAQLEKSRLLSDRFSAERPKGSFSTLEIQRTEQGDSAMYLCASSNRGLDTGELFFGEGSRLTVL.

V usage is TRBV12-3 or TRBV12-4 and J usage is TRBJ2-7; as DNA is missing, the TRBD1 call by TCRdb cannot be tested. CDR3 length: 15 amino acids. The CDR3: CASSLTADRGYEQYF.

This sequence joins TRBV2 and TRBJ2-7; there is no DNA to check the TCRdb D call of TRBD2. Germline CDR1 reads SNHLY; CDR2 reads FYNNEI. This CDR3 is 16 amino acids long. CDR3 loop: CASRSMGLAGSYEQYF.

The chain recombines TRBV5-1 with TRBJ2-1. Germline V lookup: CDR1 SGHRS, CDR2 YFSETQ. The CDR3 contains 16 residues. CDR3: CASSSNTWDSPNEQFF.

The genes are TRBV7-3 and TRBJ2-7. Germline CDR1 is SGHTA and CDR2 is FQGTGA. The length of the CDR3 is 15 residues. This CDR3 reads CASSSTGRVSYEQYF.

J is TRBJ2-7 and V is TRBV6-1; absent DNA, TCRdb's TRBD1 call cannot be checked. This CDR3 is built from 14 residues. Germline lookup yields CDR1 MNHNS and CDR2 SASEGT. CDR3: CASQKQGGRYEQYF.

V usage is TRBV7-2 and J usage is TRBJ1-2; there is no DNA to check the TCRdb D call of TRBD1. In germline, CDR1 is SGHTA, CDR2 FQGNSA. The CDR3 covers 17 residues. The CDR3 loop reads CASSLARRTGALYGYTF. Based on the CDR3 plus reference TRBV7-2 and TRBJ1-2, the full variable domain is GAGVSQSPSNKVTEKGKDVELRCDPISGHTALYWYRQSLGQGLEFLIYFQGNSAPDKSGLPSDRFSAERTGGSVSTLTIQRTQQEDSAVYLCASSLARRTGALYGYTFGSGTRLTVV.

The V call is TRBV6-6, the J call TRBJ2-7; the TCRdb call, TRBD1, lacks DNA for checking. CDR1 and CDR2 from the germline V gene are MNHNY and SVGAGI (reference sequence). This CDR3 comprises 13 residues. The CDR3 sequence is CASRTGSSYEQYF.